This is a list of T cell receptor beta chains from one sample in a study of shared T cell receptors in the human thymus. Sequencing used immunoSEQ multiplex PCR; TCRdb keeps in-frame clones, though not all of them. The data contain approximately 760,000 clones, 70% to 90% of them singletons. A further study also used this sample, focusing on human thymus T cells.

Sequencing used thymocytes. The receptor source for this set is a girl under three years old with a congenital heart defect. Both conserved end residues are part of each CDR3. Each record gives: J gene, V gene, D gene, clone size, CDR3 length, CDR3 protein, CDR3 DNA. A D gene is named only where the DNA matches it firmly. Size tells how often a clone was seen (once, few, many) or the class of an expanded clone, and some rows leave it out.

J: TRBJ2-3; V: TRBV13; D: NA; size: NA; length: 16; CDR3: CASSFPGYRERNTQYF; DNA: TGTGCCAGCAGCTTCCCTGGATACAGGGAGAGAAATACGCAGTATTTT
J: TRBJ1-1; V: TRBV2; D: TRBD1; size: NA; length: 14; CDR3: CASSESQGKTEAFF; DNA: TGTGCCAGCAGTGAGTCACAGGGGAAAACTGAAGCTTTCTTT
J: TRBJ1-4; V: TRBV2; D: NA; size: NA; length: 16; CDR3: CASSALTGENGEKLFF; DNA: TGTGCCAGCAGTGCATTAACAGGAGAAAATGGTGAAAAACTGTTTTTT
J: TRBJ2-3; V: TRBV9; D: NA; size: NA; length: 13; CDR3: CASSQLRTDTQYF; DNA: TGTGCCAGCAGCCAACTTCGCACAGATACGCAGTATTTT
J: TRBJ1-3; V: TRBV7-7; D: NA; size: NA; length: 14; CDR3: CASSPTGIGNTIYF; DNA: TGTGCCAGCAGCCCGACGGGAATCGGAAACACCATATATTTT
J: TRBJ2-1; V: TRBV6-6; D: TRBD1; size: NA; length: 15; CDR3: CASSARTGGFNEQFF; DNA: TGTGCCAGCTCAGCTCGGACAGGGGGATTCAATGAGCAGTTCTTC
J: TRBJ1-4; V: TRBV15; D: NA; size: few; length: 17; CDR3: CATSRMDTEGVNEKLFF; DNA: TGTGCCACCAGCAGAATGGACACCGAGGGGGTTAATGAAAAACTGTTTTTT
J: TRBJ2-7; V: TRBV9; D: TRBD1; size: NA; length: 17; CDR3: CASSVERDKGAAYEQYF; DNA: TGTGCCAGCAGCGTAGAACGGGACAAGGGGGCCGCGTACGAGCAGTACTTC
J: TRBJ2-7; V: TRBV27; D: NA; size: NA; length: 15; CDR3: CATKGVGDSSYEQYF; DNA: TGTGCCACCAAAGGGGTGGGGGACTCCTCCTACGAGCAGTACTTC
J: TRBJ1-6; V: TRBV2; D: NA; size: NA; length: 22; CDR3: CASSESWGRANNPDVGNSPLHF; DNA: TGTGCCAGCAGTGAGAGCTGGGGCAGGGCTAACAATCCGGACGTTGGTAATTCACCCCTCCACTTT
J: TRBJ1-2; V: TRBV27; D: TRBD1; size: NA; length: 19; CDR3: CASSLFGPRTGGKNYGYTF; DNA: TGTGCCAGCAGTTTATTTGGCCCCAGGACAGGGGGGAAAAACTATGGCTACACCTTC
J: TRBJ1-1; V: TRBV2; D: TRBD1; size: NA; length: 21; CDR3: CASSAPTPTGQANEGDTEAFF; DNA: TGTGCCAGCAGTGCCCCGACACCCACAGGACAGGCGAATGAAGGGGACACTGAAGCTTTCTTT
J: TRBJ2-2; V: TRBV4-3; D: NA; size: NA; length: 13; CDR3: CASSQVIAGELFF; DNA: TGCGCCAGCAGCCAAGTAATAGCTGGGGAGCTGTTTTTT
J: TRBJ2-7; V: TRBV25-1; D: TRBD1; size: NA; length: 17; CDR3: CASSEPTGTGISYEQYF; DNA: TGTGCCAGCAGTGAACCCACCGGGACAGGGATCTCGTACGAGCAGTACTTC
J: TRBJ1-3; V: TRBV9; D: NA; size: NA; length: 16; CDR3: CASSLRDTYTRNTIYF; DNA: TGTGCCAGCAGCTTAAGGGACACCTACACTAGAAACACCATATATTTT
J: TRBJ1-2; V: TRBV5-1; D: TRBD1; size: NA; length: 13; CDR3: CASSDRTGYGYTF; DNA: TGCGCCAGCAGTGACCGGACAGGGTATGGCTACACCTTC
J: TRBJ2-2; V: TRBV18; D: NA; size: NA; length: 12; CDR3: CASSPSLWELFF; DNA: TGTGCCAGCTCACCATCGTTGTGGGAGCTGTTTTTT
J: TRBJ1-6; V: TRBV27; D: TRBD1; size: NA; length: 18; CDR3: CASSYDRAVGSYNSPLHF; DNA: TGTGCCAGCAGTTATGACAGGGCAGTCGGGTCCTATAATTCACCCCTCCACTTT
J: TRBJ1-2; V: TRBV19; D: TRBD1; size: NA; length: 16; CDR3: CASSIPRDRDAYGYTF; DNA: TGTGCCAGTAGTATTCCCCGGGACAGGGATGCTTATGGCTACACCTTC
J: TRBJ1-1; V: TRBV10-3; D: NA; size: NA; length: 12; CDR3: CAIRDGGAEAFF; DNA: TGTGCCATCAGGGATGGGGGGGCTGAAGCTTTCTTT
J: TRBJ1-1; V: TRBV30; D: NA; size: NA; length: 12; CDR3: CAWTGGITEAFF; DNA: TGTGCCTGGACGGGGGGCATCACTGAAGCTTTCTTT
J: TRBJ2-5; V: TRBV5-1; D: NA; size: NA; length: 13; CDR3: CASSFKGEETQYF; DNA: TGCGCCAGCAGCTTTAAGGGGGAGGAGACCCAGTACTTC
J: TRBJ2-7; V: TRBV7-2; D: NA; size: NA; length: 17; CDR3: CASSLVLLAPGSHEQYF; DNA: TGTGCCAGCAGCTTAGTACTGCTAGCGCCCGGCTCGCACGAGCAGTACTTC
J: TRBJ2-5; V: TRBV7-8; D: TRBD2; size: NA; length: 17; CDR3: CASIFYVGGAGAETQYF; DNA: TGTGCCAGCATCTTCTACGTCGGGGGGGCAGGGGCGGAGACCCAGTACTTC
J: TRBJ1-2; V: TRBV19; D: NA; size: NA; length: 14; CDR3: CASSTGWGVHGYTF; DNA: TGTGCCAGTAGTACGGGTTGGGGGGTGCACGGCTACACCTTC
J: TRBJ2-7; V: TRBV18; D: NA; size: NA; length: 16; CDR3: CASSLWETGDPYEQYF; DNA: TGTGCCAGCTCACTGTGGGAGACAGGCGACCCCTACGAGCAGTACTTC
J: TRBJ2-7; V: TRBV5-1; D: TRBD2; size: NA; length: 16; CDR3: CASRGTSGGRYYEQYF; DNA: TGCGCCAGCAGAGGTACTAGCGGGGGGCGGTACTACGAGCAGTACTTC
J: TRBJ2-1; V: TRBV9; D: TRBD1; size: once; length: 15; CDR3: CASSVGQGAIDEQFF; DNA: TGTGCCAGCAGCGTAGGACAGGGGGCTATCGATGAGCAGTTCTTC
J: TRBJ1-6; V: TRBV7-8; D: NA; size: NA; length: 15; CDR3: CASSPTGSLNSPLHF; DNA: TGTGCCAGCAGCCCCACGGGGTCTTTAAATTCACCCCTCCACTTT
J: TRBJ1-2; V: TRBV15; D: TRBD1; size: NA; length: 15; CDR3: CATSATLGQGDGYTF; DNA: TGTGCCACCAGCGCCACGTTAGGACAGGGGGACGGCTACACCTTC
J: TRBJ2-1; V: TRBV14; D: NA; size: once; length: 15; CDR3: CASSLGDWSPNEQFF; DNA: TGTGCCAGCAGCCTAGGGGACTGGTCCCCCAATGAGCAGTTCTTC
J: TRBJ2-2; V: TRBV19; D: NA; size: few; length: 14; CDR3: CASSTPQGTGELFF; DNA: TGTGCCAGTAGTACCCCTCAGGGAACCGGGGAGCTGTTTTTT
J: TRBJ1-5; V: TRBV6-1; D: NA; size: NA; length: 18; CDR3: CASSEEDPNQYSNQPQHF; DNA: TGTGCCAGCAGTGAAGAAGATCCTAATCAATATAGCAATCAGCCCCAGCATTTT
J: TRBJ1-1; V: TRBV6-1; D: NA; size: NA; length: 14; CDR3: CASRPRGMNTEAFF; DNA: TGTGCCAGCAGACCCAGGGGCATGAACACTGAAGCTTTCTTT
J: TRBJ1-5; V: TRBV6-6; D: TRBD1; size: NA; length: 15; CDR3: CASRTTDRANQPQHF; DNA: TGTGCCAGCAGAACTACCGACAGGGCTAATCAGCCCCAGCATTTT
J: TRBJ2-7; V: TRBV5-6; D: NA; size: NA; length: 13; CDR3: CASLVRGHYEQYF; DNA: TGTGCCAGCCTCGTAAGGGGTCACTACGAGCAGTACTTC
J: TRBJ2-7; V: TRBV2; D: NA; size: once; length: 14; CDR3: CASSEAINLDEQYF; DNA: TGTGCCAGCAGTGAAGCCATTAACTTGGACGAGCAGTACTTC
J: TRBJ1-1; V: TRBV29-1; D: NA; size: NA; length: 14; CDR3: CSVGSDTLNTEAFF; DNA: TGCAGCGTTGGGTCAGATACGCTGAACACTGAAGCTTTCTTT
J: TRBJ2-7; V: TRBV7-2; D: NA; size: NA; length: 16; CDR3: CASSLWGGKSSYEQYF; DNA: TGTGCCAGCAGCTTATGGGGCGGGAAGAGCTCCTACGAGCAGTACTTC
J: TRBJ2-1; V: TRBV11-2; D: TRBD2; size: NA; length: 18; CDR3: CASSFFAGGPRIHHEQFF; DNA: TGTGCCAGCAGCTTTTTCGCGGGGGGGCCTAGGATTCATCATGAGCAGTTCTTC
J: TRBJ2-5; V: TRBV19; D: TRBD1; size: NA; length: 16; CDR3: CASSTGGRDRGKTQYF; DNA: TGTGCCAGTAGTACCGGGGGCCGGGACAGGGGTAAGACCCAGTACTTC